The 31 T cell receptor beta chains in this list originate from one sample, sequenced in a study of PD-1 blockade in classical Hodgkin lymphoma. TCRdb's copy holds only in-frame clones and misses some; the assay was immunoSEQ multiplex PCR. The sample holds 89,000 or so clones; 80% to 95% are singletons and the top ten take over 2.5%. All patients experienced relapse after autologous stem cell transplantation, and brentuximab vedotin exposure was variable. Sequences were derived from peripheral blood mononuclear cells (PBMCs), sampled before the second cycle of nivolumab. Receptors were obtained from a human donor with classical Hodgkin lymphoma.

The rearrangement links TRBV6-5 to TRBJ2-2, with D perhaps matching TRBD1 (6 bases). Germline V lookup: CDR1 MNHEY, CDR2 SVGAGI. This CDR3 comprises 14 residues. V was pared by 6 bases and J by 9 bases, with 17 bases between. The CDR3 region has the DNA TGTGCCAGCAGGCAGGACAGCCTACCAAGGGAGCTGTTTTTT. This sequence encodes CASRQDSLPRELFF.

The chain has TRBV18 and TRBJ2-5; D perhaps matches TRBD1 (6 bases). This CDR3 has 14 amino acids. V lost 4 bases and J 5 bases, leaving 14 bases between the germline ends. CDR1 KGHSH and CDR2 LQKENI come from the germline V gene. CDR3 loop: CASSLTGSGETQYF. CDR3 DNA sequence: TGTGCCAGCTCACTCACAGGGTCTGGGGAGACCCAGTACTTC.

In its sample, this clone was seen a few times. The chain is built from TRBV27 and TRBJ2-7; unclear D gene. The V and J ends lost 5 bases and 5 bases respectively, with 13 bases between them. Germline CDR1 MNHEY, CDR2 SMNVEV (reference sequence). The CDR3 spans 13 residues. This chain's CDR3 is CASSRAGAHEQYF. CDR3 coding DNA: TGTGCCAGCAGTAGGGCCGGAGCCCACGAGCAGTACTTC.

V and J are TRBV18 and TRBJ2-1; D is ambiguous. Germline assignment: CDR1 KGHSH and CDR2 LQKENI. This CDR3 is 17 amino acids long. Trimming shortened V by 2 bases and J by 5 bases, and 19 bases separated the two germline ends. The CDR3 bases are TGTGCCAGCTCACCAGTTTTATCGAATTCTCACGACAATGAGCAGTTCTTC. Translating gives CASSPVLSNSHDNEQFF.

The CDR3 DNA reads as TGCGCCAGCAGCTTGACCCTAGCGGGAAATACAGTGCATGAGCAGTTCTTC. It encodes CASSLTLAGNTVHEQFF. The chain couples TRBV5-1 to TRBJ2-1; TRBD2 matches 9 bases. The V gene end was trimmed by 1 base and the J gene end by 8 bases; junction bases not matched to a gene: 13. Per the germline V gene, CDR1 is SGHRS and CDR2 is YFSETQ. The CDR3 has 17 amino acids.

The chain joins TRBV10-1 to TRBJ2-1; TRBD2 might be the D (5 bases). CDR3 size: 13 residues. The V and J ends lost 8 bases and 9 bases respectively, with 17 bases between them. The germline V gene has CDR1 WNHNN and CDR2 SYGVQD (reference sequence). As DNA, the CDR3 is TGCGCCAGCGAAGACCCAGACGAGGGTGAGCAGTTCTTC. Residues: CASEDPDEGEQFF.

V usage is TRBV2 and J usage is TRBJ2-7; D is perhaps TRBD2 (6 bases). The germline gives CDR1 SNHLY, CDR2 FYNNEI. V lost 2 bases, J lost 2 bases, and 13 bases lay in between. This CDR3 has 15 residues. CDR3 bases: TGTGCCAGCAGTGAACGGAGCGGGCCCACCTACGAGCAGTACTTC. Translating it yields CASSERSGPTYEQYF.

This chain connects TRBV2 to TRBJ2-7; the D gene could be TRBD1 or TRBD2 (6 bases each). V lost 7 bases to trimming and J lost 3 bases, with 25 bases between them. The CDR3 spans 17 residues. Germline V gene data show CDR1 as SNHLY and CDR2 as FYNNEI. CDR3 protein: CASNAGQVVAARYEQYF. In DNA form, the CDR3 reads TGTGCCAGCAATGCGGGACAAGTTGTAGCGGCCCGCTACGAGCAGTACTTC.

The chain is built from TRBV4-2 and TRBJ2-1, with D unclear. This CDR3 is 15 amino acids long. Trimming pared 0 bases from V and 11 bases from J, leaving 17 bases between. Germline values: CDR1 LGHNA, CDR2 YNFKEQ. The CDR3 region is CASSQELPTIYQQFF. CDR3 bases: TGTGCCAGCAGCCAAGAGCTACCTACAATATATCAGCAGTTCTTC.

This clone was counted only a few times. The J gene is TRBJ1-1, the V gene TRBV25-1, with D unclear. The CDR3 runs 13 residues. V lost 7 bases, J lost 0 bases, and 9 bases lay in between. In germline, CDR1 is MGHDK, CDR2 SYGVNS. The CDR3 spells CASKVEVNTEAFF. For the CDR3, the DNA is TGTGCCAGCAAAGTGGAGGTGAACACTGAAGCTTTCTTT.

The CDR3 coding sequence is TGTGCCAGCAGGCCATCCAATCAGCCCCAGCATTTT. This translates into CASRPSNQPQHF. The chain has TRBV28 and TRBJ1-5; D gene ambiguous. The CDR3 sequence is 12 residues long. Trimming left V 6 bases short and J 3 bases short, with 6 bases between. The germline V gene has CDR1 MDHEN and CDR2 SYDVKM.

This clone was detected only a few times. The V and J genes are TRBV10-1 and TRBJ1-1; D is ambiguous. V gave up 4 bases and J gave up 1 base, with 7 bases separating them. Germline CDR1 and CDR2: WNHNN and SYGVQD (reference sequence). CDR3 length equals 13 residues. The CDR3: CASSGPKNTEAFF. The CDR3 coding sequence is TGCGCCAGCAGTGGCCCCAAGAACACTGAAGCTTTCTTT.

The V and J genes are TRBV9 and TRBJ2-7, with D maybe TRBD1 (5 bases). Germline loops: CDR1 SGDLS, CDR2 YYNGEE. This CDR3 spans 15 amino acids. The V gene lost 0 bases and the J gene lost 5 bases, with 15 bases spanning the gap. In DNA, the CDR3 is TGTGCCAGCAGCGTAGAAGGACACCCTTTAGACGAGCAGTACTTC. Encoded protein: CASSVEGHPLDEQYF.

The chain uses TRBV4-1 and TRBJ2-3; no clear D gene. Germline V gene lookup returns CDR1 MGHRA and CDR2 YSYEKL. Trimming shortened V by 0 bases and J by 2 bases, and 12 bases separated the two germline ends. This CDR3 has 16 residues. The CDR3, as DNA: TGCGCCAGCAGCCAAGATGACCTTTTAATCACAGATACGCAGTATTTT. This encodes CASSQDDLLITDTQYF.

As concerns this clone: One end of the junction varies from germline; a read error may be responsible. The CDR3: CASSLDATDTQYF. The CDR3 nucleotides are TGTGCTAGCAGCTTAGACGCCACAGATACGCAGTATTTT. The chain recombines TRBV7-7 with TRBJ2-3; D gene ambiguous. Germline V lookup: CDR1 SSHAT, CDR2 FNYEAQ (reference sequence). There are 13 residues in the CDR3.

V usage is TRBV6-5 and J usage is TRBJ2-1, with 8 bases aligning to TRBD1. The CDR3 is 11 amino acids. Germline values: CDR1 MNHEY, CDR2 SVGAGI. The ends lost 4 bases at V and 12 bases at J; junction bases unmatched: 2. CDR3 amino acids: CASSWGTGQFF. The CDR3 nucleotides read TGTGCCAGCAGTTGGGGGACAGGGCAGTTCTTC.

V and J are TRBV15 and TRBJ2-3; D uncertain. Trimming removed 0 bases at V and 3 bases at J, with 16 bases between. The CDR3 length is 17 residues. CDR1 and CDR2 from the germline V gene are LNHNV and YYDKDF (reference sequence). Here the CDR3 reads CATSRDRAVLSTDTQYF. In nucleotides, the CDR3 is TGTGCCACCAGCAGAGATCGGGCCGTTCTAAGTACAGATACGCAGTATTTT.

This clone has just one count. Written as DNA, the CDR3 is TGCGCCAGCAGTGCTACAAGCACAGATACGCAGTATTTT. This gives the protein CASSATSTDTQYF. This sequence joins TRBV10-1 and TRBJ2-3; no firm D call. The CDR3 extends over 13 amino acids. CDR1 is WNHNN and CDR2 is SYGVQD in the germline V gene (reference sequence). Trimming took 4 bases from V and 0 from J, leaving 5 bases between them.

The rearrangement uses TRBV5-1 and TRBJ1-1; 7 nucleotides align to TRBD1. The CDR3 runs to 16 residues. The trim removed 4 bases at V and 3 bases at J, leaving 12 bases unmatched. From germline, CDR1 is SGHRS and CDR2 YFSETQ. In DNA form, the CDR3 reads TGCGCCAGCAGCCCTCAGACAGGGAGGGCCTACACTGAAGCTTTCTTT. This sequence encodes CASSPQTGRAYTEAFF.

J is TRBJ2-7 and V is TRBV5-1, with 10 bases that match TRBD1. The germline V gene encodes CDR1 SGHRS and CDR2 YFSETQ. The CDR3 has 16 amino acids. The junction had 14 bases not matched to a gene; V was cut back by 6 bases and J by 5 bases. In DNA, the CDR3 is TGCGCCAGCACCCCTGGCTTGCGGGACAGGGGACACGAGCAGTACTTC. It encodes CASTPGLRDRGHEQYF.

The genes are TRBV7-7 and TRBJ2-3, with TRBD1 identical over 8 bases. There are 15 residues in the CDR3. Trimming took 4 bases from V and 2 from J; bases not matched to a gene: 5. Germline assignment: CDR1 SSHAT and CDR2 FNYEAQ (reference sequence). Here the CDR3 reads CASSSGTGPTDTQYF. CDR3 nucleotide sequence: TGTGCCAGCAGCTCGGGGACAGGCCCCACAGATACGCAGTATTTT.

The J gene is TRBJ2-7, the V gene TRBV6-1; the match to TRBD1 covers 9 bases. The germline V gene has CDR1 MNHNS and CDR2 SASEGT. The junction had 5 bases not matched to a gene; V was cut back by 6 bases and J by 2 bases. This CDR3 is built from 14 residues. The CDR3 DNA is TGTGCCAGCAGGAAGGGACAGGGCCCCTACGAGCAGTACTTC. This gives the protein CASRKGQGPYEQYF.

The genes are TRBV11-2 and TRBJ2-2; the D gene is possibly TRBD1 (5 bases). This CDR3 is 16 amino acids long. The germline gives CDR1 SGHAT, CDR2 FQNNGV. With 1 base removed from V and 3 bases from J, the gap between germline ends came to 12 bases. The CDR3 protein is CASSLVPDRDTGELFF. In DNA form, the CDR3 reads TGTGCCAGCAGCTTAGTTCCCGACAGAGACACCGGGGAGCTGTTTTTT.

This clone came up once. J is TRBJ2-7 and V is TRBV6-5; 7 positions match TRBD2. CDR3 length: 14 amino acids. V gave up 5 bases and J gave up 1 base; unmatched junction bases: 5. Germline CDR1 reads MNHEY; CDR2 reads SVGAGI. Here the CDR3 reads CASSRLSGSYEQYF. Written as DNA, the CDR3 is TGTGCCAGCAGTCGACTTAGCGGGTCCTACGAGCAGTACTTC.

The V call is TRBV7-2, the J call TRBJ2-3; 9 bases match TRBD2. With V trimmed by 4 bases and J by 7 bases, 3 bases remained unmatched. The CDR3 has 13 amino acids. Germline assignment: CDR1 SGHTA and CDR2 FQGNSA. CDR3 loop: CASSSGLANTQYF. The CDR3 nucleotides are TGTGCCAGCAGCTCCGGACTAGCGAATACGCAGTATTTT.

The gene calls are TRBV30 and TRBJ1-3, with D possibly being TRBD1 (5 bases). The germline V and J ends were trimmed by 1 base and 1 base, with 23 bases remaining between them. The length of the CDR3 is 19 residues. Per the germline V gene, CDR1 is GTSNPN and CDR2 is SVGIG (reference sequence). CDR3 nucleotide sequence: TGTGCCTGGAGTGGACGAGGGACGGCCCCACACTCATCTGGAAACACCATATATTTT. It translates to CAWSGRGTAPHSSGNTIYF.

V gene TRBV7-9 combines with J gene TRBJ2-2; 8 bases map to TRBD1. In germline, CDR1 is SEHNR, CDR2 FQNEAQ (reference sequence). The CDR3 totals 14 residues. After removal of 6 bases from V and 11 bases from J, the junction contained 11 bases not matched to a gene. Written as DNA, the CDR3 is TGTGCCAGCAGTTCCAGGGACAGGTTTGGAGAGCTGTTTTTT. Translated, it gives CASSSRDRFGELFF.

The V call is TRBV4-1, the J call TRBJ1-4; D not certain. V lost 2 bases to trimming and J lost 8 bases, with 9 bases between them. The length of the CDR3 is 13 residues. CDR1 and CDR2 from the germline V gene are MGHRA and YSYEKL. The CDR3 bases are TGCGCCAGCAGCCAAATGGGGAGGGAAAAACTGTTTTTT. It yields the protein CASSQMGREKLFF.

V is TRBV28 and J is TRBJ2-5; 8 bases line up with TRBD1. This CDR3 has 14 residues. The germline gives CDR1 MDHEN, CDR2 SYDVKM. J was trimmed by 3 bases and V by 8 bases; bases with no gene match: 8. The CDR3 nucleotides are TGTGCCAGCGGGACCTGGACAGGGAAAGAGACCCAGTACTTC. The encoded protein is CASGTWTGKETQYF.

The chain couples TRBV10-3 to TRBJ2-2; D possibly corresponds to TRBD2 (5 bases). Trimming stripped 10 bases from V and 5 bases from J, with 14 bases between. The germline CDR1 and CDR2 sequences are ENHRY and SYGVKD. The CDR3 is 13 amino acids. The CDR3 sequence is CATADYSTGELFF. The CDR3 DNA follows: TGTGCCACCGCCGACTATTCGACCGGGGAGCTGTTTTTT.

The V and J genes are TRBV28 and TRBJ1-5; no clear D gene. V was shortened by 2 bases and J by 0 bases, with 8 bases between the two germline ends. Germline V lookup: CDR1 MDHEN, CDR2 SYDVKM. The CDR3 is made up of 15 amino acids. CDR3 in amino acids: CASSLPRGSNQPQHF. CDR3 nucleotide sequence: TGTGCCAGCAGTTTACCCCGGGGTAGCAATCAGCCCCAGCATTTT.